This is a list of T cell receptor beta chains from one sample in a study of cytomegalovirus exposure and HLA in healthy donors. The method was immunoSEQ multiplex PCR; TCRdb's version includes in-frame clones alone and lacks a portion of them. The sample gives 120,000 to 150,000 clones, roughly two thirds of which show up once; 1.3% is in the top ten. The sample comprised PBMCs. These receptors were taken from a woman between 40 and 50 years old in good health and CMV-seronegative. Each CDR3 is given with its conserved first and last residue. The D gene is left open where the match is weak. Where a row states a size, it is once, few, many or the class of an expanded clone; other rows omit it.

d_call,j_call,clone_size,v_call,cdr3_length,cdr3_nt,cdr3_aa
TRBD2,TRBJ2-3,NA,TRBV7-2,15,TGTGCCAGCAGCTTAGGAGCGGGGGGAACAGATACGCAGTATTTT,CASSLGAGGTDTQYF
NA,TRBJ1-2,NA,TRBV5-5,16,TGTGCCAGCAGCTTGATCTCAGCGGGCCTGGGGTATGGCTACACCTTC,CASSLISAGLGYGYTF
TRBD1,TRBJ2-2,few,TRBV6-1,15,TGTGCCAGCCGGTTCGGGACAGCTAACACCGGGGAGCTGTTTTTT,CASRFGTANTGELFF
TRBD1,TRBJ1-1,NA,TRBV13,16,TGTGCCAGCAGTGAACGGGACAGAAGGTTGAACACTGAAGCTTTCTTT,CASSERDRRLNTEAFF
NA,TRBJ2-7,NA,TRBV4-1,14,TGCGCCAGCAGTCCGGGGGGCTCCTTCTACGAGCAGTACTTC,CASSPGGSFYEQYF
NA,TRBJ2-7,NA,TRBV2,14,TGTGCCAGCAGTGAGATGGGACAACCCTACGAGCAGTACTTC,CASSEMGQPYEQYF
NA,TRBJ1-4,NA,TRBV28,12,TGTGCCGTAGGGGCGGACACTGAAAAACTGTTTTTT,CAVGADTEKLFF
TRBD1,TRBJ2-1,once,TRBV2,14,TGTGCCAGCAGTGATAGTTCCGGACAGGGGCGGCAGTTCTTC,CASSDSSGQGRQFF
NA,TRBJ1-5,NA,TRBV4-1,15,TGCGCCAGCAGCCAAGTCCCGGGGAACTCTCAGCCCCAGCATTTT,CASSQVPGNSQPQHF
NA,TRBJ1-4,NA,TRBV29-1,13,TGCAGCGTGGGAGGGGGGCGGAATGAAAAACTGTTTTTT,CSVGGGRNEKLFF
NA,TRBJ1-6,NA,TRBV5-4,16,TGTGCCAGCAGCGGGTTTGGGGGCTTGAATGATTCACCCCTCCACTTT,CASSGFGGLNDSPLHF
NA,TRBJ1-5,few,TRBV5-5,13,TGTGCCAGCAGTCAGGCCTTCAATCAGCCCCAGCATTTT,CASSQAFNQPQHF
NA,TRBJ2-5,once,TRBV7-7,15,TGTGCTAGCAGCCGGGGGGGACAGGGACAAGAGACCCAGTACTTC,CASSRGGQGQETQYF
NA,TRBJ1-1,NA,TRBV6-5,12,TGTGCCAGCAGATCCCCGGCGGTTGAAGCTTTCTTT,CASRSPAVEAFF
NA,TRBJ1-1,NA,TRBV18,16,TGTGCCAGCACTCCCCCGGGGGAGGGAAGAGGGACTGAAGCTTTCTTT,CASTPPGEGRGTEAFF
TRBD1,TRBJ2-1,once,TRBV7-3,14,TGTGCCAGCAGCCGACAGGGGGGGAATAATGAGCAGTTCTTC,CASSRQGGNNEQFF
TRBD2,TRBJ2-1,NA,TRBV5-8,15,TGTGCCAGCAGCCCGGGGACTAGCGGATACAATGAGCAGTTCTTC,CASSPGTSGYNEQFF
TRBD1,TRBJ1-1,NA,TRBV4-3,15,TGCGCCAGCAGCCCGCGGACAGGGGGAAACACTGAAGCTTTCTTT,CASSPRTGGNTEAFF
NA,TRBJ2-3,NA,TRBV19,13,TGTGCCAGTAGCCCCGGGGTTGCAGATACGCAGTATTTT,CASSPGVADTQYF
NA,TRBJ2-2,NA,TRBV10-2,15,TGCGCCAGCAGTGACCGACCCAGGGTGTATGGGGAGCTGTTTTTT,CASSDRPRVYGELFF
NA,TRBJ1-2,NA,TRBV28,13,TGTGCCAGCAGTTTACGGGTCACGGAGGGCTACACCTTC,CASSLRVTEGYTF
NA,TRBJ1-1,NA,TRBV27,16,TGTGCCAGCAGTTTAGTTTCGACCCTCCAGGGAAATGAAGCTTTCTTT,CASSLVSTLQGNEAFF
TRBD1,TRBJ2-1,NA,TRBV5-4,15,TGTGCCAGCAGCTCACGGACAGGGAGGTACAATGAGCAGTTCTTC,CASSSRTGRYNEQFF
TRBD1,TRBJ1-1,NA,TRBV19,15,TGTGCCAGCCGGACAGGCTTGAGGATGAACACTGAAGCTTTCTTT,CASRTGLRMNTEAFF
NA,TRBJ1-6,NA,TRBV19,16,TGTGCCAGTAGTATAGACATGCTGACAGAAAATTCACCCCTCCACTTT,CASSIDMLTENSPLHF
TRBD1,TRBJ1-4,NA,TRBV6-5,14,TGTGCCAGCAGTGGGACAGGGGCGACTGGAAAACTGTTTTTT,CASSGTGATGKLFF
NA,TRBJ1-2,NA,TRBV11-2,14,TGTGCCAGCAGCGGGGGACATACCATAGGTGGCTACACCTTC,CASSGGHTIGGYTF